Given below is one TCR beta chain in context. This sample is part of a study of blood T cell repertoires in COVID-19. TCRdb's copy holds only in-frame clones and misses some; the assay was immunoSEQ multiplex PCR. Among tens of thousands of clones, approximately 84% were seen once, and the ten largest hold just over 4.5%. Germline loops: CDR1 GTSNPN, CDR2 SVGIG (reference sequence). The CDR3 length is 14 residues. V shed 5 bases and J shed 0 bases, with 12 bases lying between them. This sequence was found in a woman aged 55-70 years with acute or convalescent COVID-19. Material for sequencing was peripheral blood. This chain uses TRBV30 with TRBJ2-3; D is perhaps TRBD2 (6 bases). The CDR3 bases are TGTGCCTGGCGGGGAGGACCTAGCACAGATACGCAGTATTTT. As protein: CAWRGGPSTDTQYF. The full variable domain, completed using reference TRBV30 and TRBJ2-3, is SQTIHQWPATLVQPVGSPLSLECTVEGTSNPNLYWYRQAAGRGLQLLFYSVGIGQISSEVPQNLSASRPQDRQFILSSKKLLLSDSGFYLCAWRGGPSTDTQYFGPGTRLTVL.